The T cell receptor (beta chain) under discussion was sequenced for a study of CD8 T cells in ankylosing spondylitis. Notes on this clonotype: The antigen is not known.

As the method for making TCR beta libraries, quantitative 5'-RACE with molecular barcodes was used. One entry per CDR3 protein, called by TCRdb with MiXCR from the 5' RACE reads. This sample has some 700,000 distinct CDR3 sequences; around 17% occur once, and the top ten carry under 20%. Study results and caveats: Past studies reported some motif variants in reactive arthritis synovial fluid and blood. Disease-linked clones reportedly concentrated significantly in matched ankylosing spondylitis synovial fluid. Clones linked to disease, bearing a CD8+ phenotype, were relatively rare in peripheral blood. Seven to nine highly homologous variants made up a TCR beta motif that seemed to typify ankylosing spondylitis blood.

The CDR3 consists of 16 residues. V dropped 2 bases and J dropped 0; count of bases not matched to a gene: 4. The chain has TRBV12-3 or TRBV12-4 and TRBJ2-3; 8 bases are shared with TRBD2. The receptor's source is a male donor with ankylosing spondylitis. The sequenced sample was blood, either unsorted or a sorted T cell fraction (not recorded which). The CDR3 sequence: CASSLPRGGSTDTQYF. The CDR3 DNA is TGTGCCAGCAGTTTACCCCGGGGGGGTAGCACAGATACGCAGTATTTT.